These 16 T cell receptor beta chains were all obtained from the same sample, sequenced in a study of blood T cell repertoires in COVID-19. The method was immunoSEQ multiplex PCR; TCRdb's version includes in-frame clones alone and lacks a portion of them. The table lists about 260,000 clones, around 84% of them singletons, with approximately 4% in the top ten. Sequencing was done on a sample of PBMCs or T cells enriched from blood (not recorded which). Receptor source: a man in his thirties or forties with acute COVID-19.

The chain is built from TRBV11-2 and TRBJ2-2, with 8 bases fitting TRBD1. J gave up 0 bases and V 2 bases, and 8 bases lay outside the gene matches. CDR1 is SGHAT and CDR2 is FQNNGV in the germline V gene. This CDR3 is built from 18 residues. The CDR3 loop is CASSLTGGAFSNTGELFF. As DNA, the CDR3 is TGTGCCAGCAGCTTAACAGGGGGAGCCTTTTCGAACACCGGGGAGCTGTTTTTT.

This clone was seen only a few times. This chain joins TRBV5-4 and TRBJ2-3; possibly TRBD1 for D (5 bases). This CDR3 is 17 amino acids long. Trimming left V 0 bases short and J 1 base short, with 15 bases between. The germline CDR1 and CDR2 sequences are SGHNT and YYREEE (reference sequence). The CDR3 coding sequence is TGTGCCAGCAGCTTGGGCCTGATGTGGGGCCGCACAGATACGCAGTATTTT. Its protein is CASSLGLMWGRTDTQYF.

In its sample, this clone was seen once. This chain uses TRBV6-5 with TRBJ2-7; D perhaps matches TRBD2 (5 bases). CDR1 is MNHEY, CDR2 SVGAGI, per germline. The V end was cut by 7 bases, the J end by 1 base, with 14 bases between. CDR3 size: 14 residues. Here the CDR3 DNA reads TGTGCCAGCACTCTGAGCGGCGTATCCTACGAGCAGTACGTC. Protein sequence: CASTLSGVSYEQYV.

The chain has TRBV25-1 and TRBJ1-1; 7 positions agree with TRBD1. V shed 5 bases, J shed 4 bases, and the junction held 10 bases outside the gene matches. Per the germline V gene, CDR1 is MGHDK and CDR2 is SYGVNS. CDR3 size: 15 residues. Here the CDR3 reads CASSPRPSGGTEAFF. CDR3 in DNA: TGTGCCAGCAGTCCCCGGCCCTCAGGGGGCACTGAAGCTTTCTTT.

The CDR3 region is CSVEWGRSGYTF. DNA for the CDR3: TGCAGCGTTGAGTGGGGCAGAAGTGGCTACACCTTC. The chain couples TRBV29-1 to TRBJ1-2, with D perhaps matching TRBD1 (5 bases). The ends were cut back, 3 bases at V and 7 bases at J, with 12 bases in the middle. The CDR3 runs 12 residues. CDR1 is SQVTM and CDR2 is ANQGSEA in the germline V gene.

The rearrangement uses TRBV28 and TRBJ1-2, with 8 nucleotides matching TRBD1. V was clipped by 7 bases and J by 7 bases; unmatched bases: 8. CDR3 length: 13 amino acids. Germline lookup yields CDR1 MDHEN and CDR2 SYDVKM. The CDR3 DNA follows: TGTGCCAGCACCTCGGACAGGGCCGGTGGCTACACCTTC. Translation: CASTSDRAGGYTF.

This rearrangement joins TRBV9 to TRBJ2-1; 7 bases match TRBD2. This CDR3 comprises 14 residues. Germline V lookup: CDR1 SGDLS, CDR2 YYNGEE. V shed 4 bases, J shed 6 bases, and the junction held 7 bases outside the gene matches. CDR3 in DNA: TGTGCCAGCAGCTCAGCGGGATCCCCCAATGAGCAGTTCTTC. The encoded protein is CASSSAGSPNEQFF. Full variable domain (missing parts from reference TRBV9 and TRBJ2-1): DSGVTQTPKHLITATGQRVTLRCSPRSGDLSVYWYQQSLDQGLQFLIQYYNGEERAKGNILERFSAQQFPDLHSELNLSSLELGDSALYFCASSSAGSPNEQFFGPGTRLTVL.

Worth noting for this clone: One end of the junction does not line up with germline, which may come from a read error. The V call is TRBV5-1, the J call TRBJ2-1; 7 nucleotides line up with TRBD2. The V gene's germline CDR1 is SGHRS and CDR2 YFSETQ. This CDR3 comprises 14 residues. The CDR3 DNA sequence: TGTGCCAGCAGCTTGCTAGCGGACCTCAATGAGCAGTTCTTC. This gives the protein CASSLLADLNEQFF.

The chain has TRBV21-1 and TRBJ2-7; TRBD2, the D gene given by the table, was not confirmed from the DNA. TRBV21-1 is assigned pseudogene status. The CDR3 has 16 residues. The CDR3 spells CASSKDGLAGTYEQYV. The CDR3 region has the DNA TGTGCCAGCAGCAAAGATGGGCTAGCGGGGACCTACGAGCAGTACGTC.

A word on this clone: One junction end disagrees with the germline gene, perhaps due to a read error. V is TRBV5-1 and J is TRBJ2-5; the D gene is possibly TRBD2 (6 bases). CDR3 length: 16 amino acids. From germline, CDR1 is SGHRS and CDR2 YFSETQ. The CDR3 DNA sequence: TGTGCCAGCAGCTTGGACGCTGCGGGAACACAAGAGACCCAGTACTTC. Its translation: CASSLDAAGTQETQYF.

The chain combines TRBV6-5 with TRBJ1-1; D uncertain. Germline assignment: CDR1 MNHEY and CDR2 SVGAGI. The CDR3 runs 14 residues. V shed 1 base and J shed 1 base, with 7 bases lying between them. CDR3 coding DNA: TGTGCCAGCAGTTACTTGCGGGAGAACACTGAAGCTTTCTTT. It codes for CASSYLRENTEAFF.

This chain links TRBV6-5 with TRBJ1-2, with TRBD1 identical over 8 bases. The V segment lost 6 bases and the J segment 6 bases; nucleotides outside the gene matches: 6. The CDR3 contains 13 residues. Germline CDR1 is MNHEY and CDR2 is SVGAGI. CDR3 residues: CASRTTGVNGYTF. The CDR3 DNA follows: TGTGCCAGCAGAACGACAGGGGTTAATGGCTACACCTTC.

This clone was seen a few times. The chain employs TRBV24-1 and TRBJ1-2; the D is unclear. The CDR3 contains 14 residues. V shed 4 bases and J shed 0 bases, with 8 bases lying between them. Germline loops: CDR1 KGHDR, CDR2 SFDVKD. CDR3 amino acids: CATSESGSNYGYTF. CDR3 coding DNA: TGTGCCACCAGTGAATCCGGGTCTAACTATGGCTACACCTTC.

Points on this clone: Mismatch with germline at one junction end may stem from a read error. This chain connects TRBV5-1 to TRBJ1-1; D is undetermined. The CDR3 is 15 residues long. Germline CDR1 is SGHRS and CDR2 is YFSETQ. The CDR3 coding sequence is TGTGCCAGTCGGGGTAACCTGAACATGAACACTGAAGCTTTCTTT. Translating gives CASRGNLNMNTEAFF.

This clone was seen a single time. This rearrangement joins TRBV27 to TRBJ2-1; 11 bases are shared with TRBD2. Losses at the gene ends were 7 bases for V and 4 bases for J; bases not matched to a gene: 3. This CDR3 contains 14 residues. The germline V gene encodes CDR1 MNHEY and CDR2 SMNVEV (reference sequence). CDR3 bases: TGTGCCAGCAAACTAGCGGGAGATTACAATGAGCAGTTCTTC. Its protein is CASKLAGDYNEQFF.

This clone has only a few counts. V is TRBV9 and J is TRBJ2-3; 7 bases fit TRBD2. J gave up 0 bases and V 5 bases, and 3 bases lay outside the gene matches. Germline values: CDR1 SGDLS, CDR2 YYNGEE. The CDR3 contains 14 residues. This CDR3 is CASRSGTSTDTQYF. The CDR3 coding sequence is TGTGCCAGCAGGAGCGGGACTAGCACAGATACGCAGTATTTT.